This is a list of T cell receptor beta chains from one sample in a study of cytomegalovirus exposure and HLA in healthy donors. Sequencing used immunoSEQ multiplex PCR; TCRdb keeps in-frame clones, though not all of them. The sample contains 100,000 to 150,000 clones, less than 80% of which appear only once. Sequenced: PBMCs. The receptors originated from a man younger than 45 in good health and CMV-seronegative. CDR3s include the opening cysteine and the closing phenylalanine or tryptophan. D genes are given only for firm matches. Not every row has a clone size; where given, it reads once, few, many or a size class.

TRBJ2-7	TRBV20-1	-	-	TGCAGTGCGTCACAGGCTTACGAGCAGTACTTC	CSASQAYEQYF
TRBJ1-5	TRBV7-9	-	-	TGTTCCAGCAGCCCCAACCCATCGGCCCAGCATTTT	CSSSPNPSAQHF
TRBJ2-7	TRBV5-1	-	-	TGCGCCAGCAGCTTGGCCGGGTTTTCCTACGAGCAGTACTTC	CASSLAGFSYEQYF
TRBJ1-6	TRBV7-9	-	-	TGTGCCAGCAGCTTAGAGCTCGGGGATTCACCCCTCCACTTT	CASSLELGDSPLHF
TRBJ2-7	TRBV5-4	-	-	TGTGCCAGCAGCTTAAGTCAGGGGCTCTACGAGCAGTACTTC	CASSLSQGLYEQYF
TRBJ1-5	TRBV6-1	-	-	TGTGCCAGCAGTGAAAACGGGTCGAAACGGCCCCAGCATTTT	CASSENGSKRPQHF
TRBJ2-7	TRBV7-8	-	TRBD1	TGTGCCAGCAGCTTAGCGGGAACAGGGGAAACCTACGAGCAGTACTTC	CASSLAGTGETYEQYF
TRBJ2-2	TRBV9	-	-	TGTGCCAGCAGCGTAGGGCGAGGGACGAACACCGGGGAGCTGTTTTTT	CASSVGRGTNTGELFF
TRBJ2-2	TRBV9	-	TRBD1	TGTGCCAGCAGCCCGCGGACAGGGATGAACACCGGGGAGCTGTTTTTT	CASSPRTGMNTGELFF
TRBJ2-3	TRBV15	-	-	TGTGCCACCAGCAAGACAGGCCGGGGCACAGATACGCAGTATTTT	CATSKTGRGTDTQYF
TRBJ1-1	TRBV20-1	-	TRBD1	TGCAGTGCTCCACAGGGGACTGAAGCTTTCTTT	CSAPQGTEAFF
TRBJ2-7	TRBV28	-	TRBD1	TGTGCCACCCGACAGGGGGCATCCTACGAGCAGTACTTC	CATRQGASYEQYF
TRBJ1-1	TRBV29-1	few	-	TGCAGCACCACACAGGGAAACACTGAAGCTTTCTTT	CSTTQGNTEAFF
TRBJ2-2	TRBV5-6	once	-	TGTGCCAGCAGCGAGCAACGTATTAAGGGGCGCGCCACCGGGGAGCTGTTTTTT	CASSEQRIKGRATGELFF
TRBJ1-5	TRBV6-6	-	-	TGTGCCAGCAGTTACTCGGTTTCGGGGAGAAATCAGCCCCAGCATTTT	CASSYSVSGRNQPQHF
TRBJ1-1	TRBV28	-	TRBD1	TGTGCCAGCAGTTTTGGGACAGGGAGTTTCTGTGAAGCTTTCTTT	CASSFGTGSFCEAFF
TRBJ1-2	TRBV7-2	-	-	TGTGCCAGCAGCTCGAGCCAGGGGTATGGCTACACCTTC	CASSSSQGYGYTF
TRBJ1-2	TRBV29-1	-	-	TGCAGCGCCGGGCCGGGAGACGACTATGGCTACACCTTC	CSAGPGDDYGYTF
TRBJ1-2	TRBV28	-	-	TGTGCCAGCAGCTTCAGGGTCCCCATCTATGGCTACACCTTC	CASSFRVPIYGYTF
TRBJ2-3	TRBV7-2	-	-	TGTGCCAGCAGCTTCGGAGGGCCAGGGAGCACAGATACGCAGTATTTT	CASSFGGPGSTDTQYF
TRBJ1-1	TRBV10-3	-	TRBD1	TGTGCCATCAGCGGGCGACAGGGGGGAAAGACTGAAGCTTTCTTT	CAISGRQGGKTEAFF
TRBJ2-7	TRBV4-1	-	-	TGCGCCAGCAGCCCGAATCCCTTGGGGCCTTTCTCCTACGAGCAGTACTTC	CASSPNPLGPFSYEQYF
TRBJ2-7	TRBV9	-	TRBD1	TGTGCCAGCAGCGTTTCCGCCCTGGCAGGGGGATACGAGCAGTACTTC	CASSVSALAGGYEQYF
TRBJ1-3	TRBV10-1	-	-	TGCGCCAGAAGCCGGGCCCCAGGAGGTGGAAACACCATATATTTT	CARSRAPGGGNTIYF
TRBJ1-5	TRBV2	-	TRBD1	TGTGCCAGCAGTGGGACAGGGGGCATTGGGGGCAATCAGCCCCAGCATTTT	CASSGTGGIGGNQPQHF
TRBJ1-2	TRBV5-1	-	TRBD1	TGCGCCAGCAGCCGAGACCCCACGCCGGGACAGGGTAGCTATGGCTACACCTTC	CASSRDPTPGQGSYGYTF
TRBJ2-7	TRBV6-1	few	-	TGTGCCAGCCCTAGCAAGTACTTC	CASPSKYF
TRBJ1-2	TRBV7-6	-	TRBD1	TGTGCCAGCAGCACAGGGGCTAACTATGGCTACACCTTC	CASSTGANYGYTF
TRBJ2-7	TRBV7-2	-	TRBD2	TGTGCCAGCAGCTTAGGCTCGACTAGCGGGGACATTGACTTC	CASSLGSTSGDIDF
TRBJ2-7	TRBV30	-	-	TGTGCCTGGAATATCGGGTTCAGGGGCGGGGAGCAGTACTTC	CAWNIGFRGGEQYF
TRBJ2-7	TRBV11-2	-	-	TGTGCCAGCAGCTTATCGGGACACCGTTTTGAAGAGCAGTACTTC	CASSLSGHRFEEQYF
TRBJ2-7	TRBV5-6	-	TRBD2	TGTGCCAGCAGCTTGGTACTAGCGGGCCGCTGGGAGCAGTACTTC	CASSLVLAGRWEQYF
TRBJ2-1	TRBV10-1	-	-	TGCGCCAGCACCAGCTCCTACAATGAGCAGTTCTTC	CASTSSYNEQFF
TRBJ1-2	TRBV6-5	-	TRBD1	TGTGCCAGCAGTGACAGGGGTGGCGGCTACACCTTC	CASSDRGGGYTF
TRBJ2-7	TRBV5-6	-	TRBD1	TGTGCCAGCAGCTTGGAAGGGGGCGTGAAAGAGCAGTACTTC	CASSLEGGVKEQYF
TRBJ2-7	TRBV5-4	-	-	TGTGCCAGCAGCTTGGAGGACAGGCAGTACTTC	CASSLEDRQYF
TRBJ1-6	TRBV5-1	-	TRBD1	TGCGCCAGCAGCATTCAGACAGGGGGAAATTCACCCCTCCACTTT	CASSIQTGGNSPLHF